The clone carrying this TCR beta chain was observed a few times. Antigen: not known. The sample belongs to a study of pediatric ulcerative colitis. Study-level results: No controls had the two rectal clonotypes shared by ulcerative colitis patients.

Repertoires were generated with immunoSEQ multiplex PCR, while TCRdb's copy carries only in-frame clones and drops some. The table has under 70,000 clones, 87% seen once. The V gene's germline CDR1 is SGHTA and CDR2 FQGNSA. This CDR3 contains 13 residues. The V and J ends lost 4 bases and 0 bases respectively, with 6 bases between them. This clonotype originated in a boy between 5 and 17 years old who was a control in a study of pediatric ulcerative colitis. The chain links TRBV7-2 to TRBJ1-1, with D unclear. Sequenced sample: blood. The CDR3 DNA reads as TGTGCCAGCAGCTCCTACATGAACACTGAAGCTTTCTTT. This encodes CASSSYMNTEAFF.